This T cell receptor beta chain comes out of a study of T cells in localized non-small cell lung cancer. Profiling relied on immunoSEQ multiplex PCR, and the TCRdb table lists in-frame clones only, not all of them. The table has fewer than 8,000 clones, approximately 43% seen once. Trimming took 11 bases from V and 4 from J, leaving 21 bases between them. The CDR3 is 15 amino acids. Germline lookup yields CDR1 WSHSY and CDR2 SAAADI. The sample here was lymph node tissue, taken before any cancer treatment. The J gene is TRBJ2-1, the V gene TRBV10-2, with TRBD1 as a possible D gene (6 bases). This clonotype originated in a man aged 35 to 69 with stage I lung adenocarcinoma. The CDR3 bases are TGCGCCCAAGGTAACACAGGGCGTTTTTACAATGAGCAGTTCTTC. Protein sequence: CAQGNTGRFYNEQFF.